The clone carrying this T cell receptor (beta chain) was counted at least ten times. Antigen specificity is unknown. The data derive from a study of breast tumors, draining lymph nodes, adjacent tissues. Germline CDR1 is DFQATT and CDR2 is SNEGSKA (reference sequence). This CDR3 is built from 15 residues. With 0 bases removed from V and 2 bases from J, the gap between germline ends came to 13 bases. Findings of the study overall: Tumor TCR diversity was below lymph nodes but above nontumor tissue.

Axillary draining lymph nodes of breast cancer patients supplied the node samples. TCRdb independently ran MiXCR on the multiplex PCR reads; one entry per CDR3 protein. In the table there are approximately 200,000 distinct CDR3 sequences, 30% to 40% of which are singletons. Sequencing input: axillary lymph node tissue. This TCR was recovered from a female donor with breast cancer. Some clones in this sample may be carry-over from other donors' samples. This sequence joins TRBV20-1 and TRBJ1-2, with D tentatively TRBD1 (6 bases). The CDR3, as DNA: TGCAGTGCTAGAGACTCGAAAGGGGGAAACTATGGCTACACCTTC. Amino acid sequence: CSARDSKGGNYGYTF.